This passage covers 9 T cell receptor beta chains from one sample sequenced in a study of CD8 T cells in Susac syndrome. Reverse transcription used roughly 0.45 to 1 ug RNA and random hexamers. TCRdb fed the immunoSEQ multiplex PCR reads into MiXCR, producing one record per CDR3 protein. In the table there are 100,000 or so distinct CDR3 sequences, about 90% of which are singletons. Sequenced sample: CD8+ T cells from PBMCs. Receptors originate from a human donor in good health.

The chain uses TRBV24-1 and TRBJ2-2, with TRBD1 identical over 8 bases. The germline gives CDR1 KGHDR, CDR2 SFDVKD. Losses at the gene ends were 4 bases for V and 1 base for J; bases not matched to a gene: 4. This CDR3 spans 16 amino acids. CDR3 sequence: CATSDPGQGNTGELFF. DNA for the CDR3: TGTGCCACCAGTGACCCAGGACAGGGGAACACCGGGGAGCTGTTTTTT.

The J gene is TRBJ1-1, the V gene TRBV12-3 or TRBV12-4; D uncertain. Trimming shortened V by 4 bases and J by 5 bases, and 17 bases separated the two germline ends. This CDR3 contains 15 residues. CDR3: CASSSLPPVGTEAFF. In nucleotides, the CDR3 is TGTGCCAGCAGTTCCTTACCCCCAGTGGGGACTGAAGCTTTCTTT.

The chain couples TRBV19 to TRBJ1-1; D ambiguous. V was cut by 5 bases and J by 4 bases, with 11 bases left in between. Germline assignment: CDR1 LNHDA and CDR2 SQIVND (reference sequence). The CDR3 is 13 residues long. Written as DNA, the CDR3 is TGTGCCAGTAGTTGGCGCGGAAGCACTGAAGCTTTCTTT. Translation: CASSWRGSTEAFF.

The CDR3 coding sequence is TGTGCCAGCAGCCGGGGCAGAAAAGAGACCCAGTACTTC. Its translation: CASSRGRKETQYF. The chain joins TRBV3-1 to TRBJ2-5; D perhaps matches TRBD1 (5 bases). From germline, CDR1 is LGHDT and CDR2 YNNKEL (reference sequence). The CDR3 has 13 residues. The V end was cut by 4 bases, the J end by 3 bases, with 9 bases between.

V usage is TRBV19 and J usage is TRBJ2-1; D is possibly TRBD2 (5 bases). The CDR3 runs 15 residues. CDR1 and CDR2 from the germline V gene are LNHDA and SQIVND (reference sequence). V was shortened by 6 bases and J by 5 bases, with 17 bases between the two germline ends. The CDR3 reads CASSPRGSANNEQFF. As DNA, the CDR3 is TGTGCCAGTAGCCCCCGTGGTAGCGCAAACAATGAGCAGTTCTTC. Based on the CDR3 plus reference TRBV19 and TRBJ2-1, the full variable domain is DGGITQSPKYLFRKEGQNVTLSCEQNLNHDAMYWYRQDPGQGLRLIYYSQIVNDFQKGDIAEGYSVSREKKESFPLTVTSAQKNPTAFYLCASSPRGSANNEQFFGPGTRLTVL.

The rearrangement links TRBV15 to TRBJ2-3, with TRBD2 as a possible D gene (7 bases). The CDR3 sequence is 17 residues long. Trimming took off 5 bases at V and 6 bases at J, with 24 bases between the two ends. CDR1 is LNHNV and CDR2 is YYDKDF in the germline V gene (reference sequence). The CDR3 DNA reads as TGTGCCACCAGCGGTCGCCCCCGGGGGGCGGGTAGGGATACGCAGTATTTT. Translation: CATSGRPRGAGRDTQYF.

The chain is built from TRBV4-3 and TRBJ2-7; TRBD1 aligns across 7 bases. This CDR3 has 15 residues. V lost 0 bases, J lost 1 base, and 3 bases stayed unmatched. CDR1 and CDR2 from the germline V gene are LGHNA and YSLEER. The CDR3 DNA is TGCGCCAGCAGCCAAGACGGACAGGAGTCCTACGAGCAGTACTTC. Its translation: CASSQDGQESYEQYF.

The chain couples TRBV29-1 to TRBJ2-7; tentatively, D is TRBD1 (6 bases). V lost 4 bases and J lost 7, with 26 bases in between. Germline CDR1 reads SQVTM; CDR2 reads ANQGSEA. This CDR3 comprises 16 residues. CDR3 coding DNA: TGCAGCGTTGGCGGGCAGCCAGGCAGGGGTCTAGATGAGCAGTACTTC. Protein product: CSVGGQPGRGLDEQYF.

The J gene is TRBJ2-7, the V gene TRBV19, with TRBD1 identical over 8 bases. This CDR3 is built from 13 residues. Germline CDR1 LNHDA, CDR2 SQIVND (reference sequence). With V trimmed by 7 bases and J by 3 bases, 5 bases remained unmatched. The CDR3 DNA follows: TGTGCCAGTACCGGACAGGGTGGCTACGAGCAGTACTTC. This translates into CASTGQGGYEQYF.